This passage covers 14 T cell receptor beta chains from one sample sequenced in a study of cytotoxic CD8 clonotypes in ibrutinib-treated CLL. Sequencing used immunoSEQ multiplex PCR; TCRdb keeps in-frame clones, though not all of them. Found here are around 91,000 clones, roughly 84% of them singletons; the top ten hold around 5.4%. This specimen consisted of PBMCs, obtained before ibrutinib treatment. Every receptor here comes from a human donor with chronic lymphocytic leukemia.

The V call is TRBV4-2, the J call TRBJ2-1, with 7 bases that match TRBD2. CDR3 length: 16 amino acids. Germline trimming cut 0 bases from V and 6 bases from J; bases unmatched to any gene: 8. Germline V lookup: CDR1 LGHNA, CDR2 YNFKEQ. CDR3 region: CASSQDRLAGVNEQFF. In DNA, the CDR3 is TGTGCCAGCAGCCAAGACCGACTCGCGGGAGTCAATGAGCAGTTCTTC.

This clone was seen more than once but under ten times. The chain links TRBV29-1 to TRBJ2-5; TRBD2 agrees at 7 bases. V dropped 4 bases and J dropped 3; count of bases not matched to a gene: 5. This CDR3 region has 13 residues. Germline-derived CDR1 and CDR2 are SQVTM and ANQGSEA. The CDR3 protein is CSVGEGYKETQYF. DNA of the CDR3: TGCAGCGTTGGGGAGGGCTATAAAGAGACCCAGTACTTC.

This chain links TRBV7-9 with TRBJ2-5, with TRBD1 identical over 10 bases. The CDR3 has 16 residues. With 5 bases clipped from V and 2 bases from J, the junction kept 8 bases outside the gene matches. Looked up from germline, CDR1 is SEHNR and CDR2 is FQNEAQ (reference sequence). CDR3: CASSPTRDRGQETQYF. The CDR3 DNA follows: TGTGCCAGCAGCCCTACCCGGGACAGGGGACAAGAGACCCAGTACTTC.

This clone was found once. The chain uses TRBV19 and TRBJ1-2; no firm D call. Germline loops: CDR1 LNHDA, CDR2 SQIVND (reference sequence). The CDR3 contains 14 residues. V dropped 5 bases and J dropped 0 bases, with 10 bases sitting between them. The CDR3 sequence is CASSLDAANYGYTF. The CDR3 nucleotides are TGTGCCAGTAGTTTGGACGCAGCTAACTATGGCTACACCTTC.

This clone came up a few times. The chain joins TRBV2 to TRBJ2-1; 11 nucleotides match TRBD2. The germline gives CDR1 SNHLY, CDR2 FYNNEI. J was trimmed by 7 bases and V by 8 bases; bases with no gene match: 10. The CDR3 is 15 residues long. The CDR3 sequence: CASSLLAGGRNEQFF. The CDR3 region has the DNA TGTGCCAGCTCACTGCTAGCGGGAGGTAGGAATGAGCAGTTCTTC.

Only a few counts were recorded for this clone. CDR3 loop: CASSPSRVAGDRQNEQFF. CDR3 DNA sequence: TGTGCCAGCTCACCCTCCAGGGTAGCGGGAGATCGTCAGAATGAGCAGTTCTTC. This rearrangement joins TRBV18 to TRBJ2-1; 9 positions agree with TRBD2. The CDR3 loop spans 18 amino acids. The V gene end was trimmed by 3 bases and the J gene end by 7 bases; junction bases not matched to a gene: 16. From germline, CDR1 is KGHSH and CDR2 LQKENI. The complete variable domain, with remaining parts taken from reference TRBV18 and TRBJ2-1, reads NAGVMQNPRHLVRRRGQEARLRCSPMKGHSHVYWYRQLPEEGLKFMVYLQKENIIDESGMPKERFSAEFPKEGPSILRIQQVVRGDSAAYFCASSPSRVAGDRQNEQFFGPGTRLTVL.

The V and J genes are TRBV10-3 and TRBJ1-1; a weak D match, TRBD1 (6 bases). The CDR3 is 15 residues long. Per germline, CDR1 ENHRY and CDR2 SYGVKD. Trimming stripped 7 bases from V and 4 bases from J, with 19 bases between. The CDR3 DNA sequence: TGTGCCATCACTCCCGCTATGGGGGCGGGCACTGAAGCTTTCTTT. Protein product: CAITPAMGAGTEAFF.

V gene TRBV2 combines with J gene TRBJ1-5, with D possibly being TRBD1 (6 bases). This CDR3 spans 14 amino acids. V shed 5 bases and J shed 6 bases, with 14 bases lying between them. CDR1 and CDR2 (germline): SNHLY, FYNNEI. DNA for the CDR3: TGTGCCAGCAGTCCCCTGGGGGGCTTTCAGCCCCAGCATTTT. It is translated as CASSPLGGFQPQHF.

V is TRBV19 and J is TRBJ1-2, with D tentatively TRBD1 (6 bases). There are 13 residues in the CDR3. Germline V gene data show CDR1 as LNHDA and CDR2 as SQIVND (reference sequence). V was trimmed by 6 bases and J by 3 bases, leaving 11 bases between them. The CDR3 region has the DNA TGTGCCAGTAGAACAGGGTGGGACTATGGCTACACCTTC. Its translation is CASRTGWDYGYTF. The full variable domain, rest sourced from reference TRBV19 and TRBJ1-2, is DGGITQSPKYLFRKEGQNVTLSCEQNLNHDAMYWYRQDPGQGLRLIYYSQIVNDFQKGDIAEGYSVSREKKESFPLTVTSAQKNPTAFYLCASRTGWDYGYTFGSGTRLTVV.

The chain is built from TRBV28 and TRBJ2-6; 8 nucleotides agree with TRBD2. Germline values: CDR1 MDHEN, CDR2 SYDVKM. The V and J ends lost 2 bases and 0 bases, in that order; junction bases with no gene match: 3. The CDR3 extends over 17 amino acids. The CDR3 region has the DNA TGTGCCAGCAGTTTAAGCGGGGGTGGCTCTGGGGCCAACGTCCTGACTTTC. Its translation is CASSLSGGGSGANVLTF.

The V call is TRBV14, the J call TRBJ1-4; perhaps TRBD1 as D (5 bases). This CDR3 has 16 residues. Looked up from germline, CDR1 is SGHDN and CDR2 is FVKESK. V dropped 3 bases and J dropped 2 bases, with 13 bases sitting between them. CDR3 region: CASSHPAGGTNEKLFF. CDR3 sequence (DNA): TGTGCCAGCAGCCACCCCGCCGGGGGTACTAATGAAAAACTGTTTTTT. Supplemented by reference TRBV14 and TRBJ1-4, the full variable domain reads EAGVTQFPSHSVIEKGQTVTLRCDPISGHDNLYWYRRVMGKEIKFLLHFVKESKQDESGMPNNRFLAERTGGTYSTLKVQPAELEDSGVYFCASSHPAGGTNEKLFFGSGTQLSVL.

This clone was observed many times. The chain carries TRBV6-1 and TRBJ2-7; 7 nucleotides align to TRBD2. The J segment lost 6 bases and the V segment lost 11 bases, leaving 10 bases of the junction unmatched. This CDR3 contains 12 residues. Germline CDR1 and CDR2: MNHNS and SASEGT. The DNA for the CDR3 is TGTGCCTTGCGGGGGACTAATTCCGAGCAGTACTTC. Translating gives CALRGTNSEQYF.

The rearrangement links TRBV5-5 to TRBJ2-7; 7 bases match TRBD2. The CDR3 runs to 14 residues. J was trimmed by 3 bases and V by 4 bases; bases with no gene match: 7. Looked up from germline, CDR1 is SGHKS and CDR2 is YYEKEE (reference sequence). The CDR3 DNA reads TGTGCCAGCAGCACCTTGACTAGCAACTACGAGCAGTACTTC. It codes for CASSTLTSNYEQYF. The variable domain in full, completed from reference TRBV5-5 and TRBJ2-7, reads DAGVTQSPTHLIKTRGQQVTLRCSPISGHKSVSWYQQVLGQGPQFIFQYYEKEERGRGNFPDRFSARQFPNYSSELNVNALLLGDSALYLCASSTLTSNYEQYFGPGTRLTVT.

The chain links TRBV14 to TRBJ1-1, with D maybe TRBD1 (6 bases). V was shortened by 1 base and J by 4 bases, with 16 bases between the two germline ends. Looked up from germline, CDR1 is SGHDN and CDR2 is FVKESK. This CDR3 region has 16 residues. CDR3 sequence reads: CASSQVGNREITEAFF. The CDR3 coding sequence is TGTGCCAGCAGCCAAGTAGGTAACAGGGAGATCACTGAAGCTTTCTTT.